This T cell receptor (beta chain) was recovered during a study of neurological immune-mediated disorders (dated 2019 in TCRdb). With respect to the entire study: Among the roughly 34 multiple sclerosis patients, relapsing-remitting MS accounted for about 31 and secondary progressive MS accounted for 3. Of the approximately 65 subjects in the cohort, about 14 were HAM/TSP patients, approximately 34 were multiple sclerosis patients, and 20 were healthy controls. Using UMI-based sequencing, the study compared peripheral blood TCR-beta repertoires from patients with HTLV-I-associated myelopathy (HAM/TSP), patients with multiple sclerosis, and healthy controls. Alongside PBMC samples, the set of some 98 TCR-beta libraries contained longitudinal samples, technical triplicates, and paired CD4+ and CD8+ T-cell subsets that had been sorted.

This clonotype was found many times. Its antigen is currently not known. Base quality data are lacking; no much larger clone is found one base away. According to the germline V gene, CDR1 reads SGHRS and CDR2 reads YFSETQ. Clipping removes 2 bases from V and 5 bases from J, with 3 as the unmatched junction base count. From the cysteine through the phenylalanine, the CDR3 covers 14 amino acids. Of all the DNA, just the CDR3 is kept, 42 bases in frame from base 1. cDNA was synthesized by template-switch 5'RACE using a primer carrying a 10-nucleotide random unique molecular identifier by which each TCR transcript was tagged. Every sequencing run covered 15-18 subjects and yielded more than 170 million TCR-beta sequences. The RNeasy kit was used for extraction of total RNA. Using the KAPA Real-time Library Amplification kit, TCR-beta VDJ regions were amplified with primers for the TCR constant region and the 5'RACE anchor. A first PCR added sample indexes and Illumina adaptors, and a second PCR then raised library yield. After purification with Ampure beads, the TCR product of roughly 650 bp was size-selected on a 2% E-gel SizeSelection system. Before pooling, library quality was checked on a Bioanalyzer, concentration was measured with Qubit, and libraries were quantified with the Kapa Library Quantification kit. An Illumina HiSeq 2500 was used to sequence the libraries paired-end at 2 x 150 bp. To increase sequence diversity, about 25-31% phiX was spiked into each library pool. As for the original processing: Quality-filtered reads were processed with the UMI-based MiGEC pipeline, which removed over 75% of raw TCR sequences during error correction. IMGT germline references were used for alignment of VDJ genes, and clonotypes were defined by a unique CDR3 amino acid sequence together with V-J genes. Clonal expansion, Shannon diversity, and CDR3 relatedness (CalcPairwiseDistances, ClusterSamples) were evaluated with VDJtools, and phylogenetic trees were built with CLCbio workbench. A clone was classed as expanded if it had 8 or more unique UMIs, a cutoff based on coefficient-of-variation modelling across technical triplicates. Through fastp at Q25 and MiXCR, TCRdb rebuilt clones from the public reads, retaining in-frame beta chains. CDR3 protein duplicates are merged, each entry listing the most common genes and DNA. These V and J calls derive from TCRdb rather than the authors' analysis. The sample yields roughly 59,000 distinct CDR3 sequences; over 4% were counted once. About 5.3% of the sample is held by the ten biggest clonotypes.

Beyond this particular receptor, the publication reports: Phylogenetic analysis grouped repertoires from 18 of 34 MS patients into a cluster of related CDR3 sequences, suggesting a possible repertoire-level signature. No clinical or MRI features were associated with the MS cluster, and the authors said that larger cohorts are needed. No identical CDR3 amino acid sequences were found to be shared among expanded clones across subjects, suggesting that TCR-beta repertoires were private in all groups. TCR clonal expansion was highest in HAM/TSP patients and lowest in MS patients, with MS patients falling below even healthy controls.

Unsorted PBMC libraries were generated from 2 million PBMCs stored in RNAlater at -80 °C until RNA extraction. Multiple sclerosis patients were enrolled in a US clinical protocol evaluating disease progression by magnetic resonance imaging. Peripheral blood was subjected to Ficoll-Hypaque density gradient centrifugation to isolate PBMCs, which were then cryopreserved in liquid nitrogen. This TCR was sampled from a human donor with multiple sclerosis. The donor label of this sample is uncertain. The chain couples TRBV5-1 to TRBJ2-7, with TRBD2 matching 11 junction bases. The sequencing input was PBMCs. The nucleotides read TGCGCCAGCAGCTTACTAGCGGGGGAGGACGAGCAGTACTTC. Its translation is CASSLLAGEDEQYF.